The present T cell receptor (beta chain) was sequenced within a study of brain T cells in children with intractable seizures. Study-wide findings and caveats: Patients' HCMV serostatus was unknown; virus specificity rests on CDR3 similarity alone.

Regarding this clone: The antigen is not known. One junction end does not reproduce the germline sequence, and a read error may be involved.

The germline gives CDR1 MRHNA, CDR2 SNTAGT. The CDR3 sequence is 18 residues long. Before surgery, patients took at least one anti-epileptic drug. Sequenced by immunoSEQ multiplex PCR; TCRdb stores in-frame clones only, minus some. The sample holds 55,000 to 80,000 clones, 90% to 96% seen once. The gene calls are TRBV6-4 and TRBJ2-1, with 13 nucleotides matching TRBD2. This receptor was obtained from a boy younger than two with focal cortical dysplasia and intractable seizures. Sequencing was performed on peripheral blood, taken at surgery. DNA of the CDR3: TGTGCCAGCAACTTTAAAGGCGGACTAGCGGGAGTAGGGAGGAAGGGGCTCTTC. Protein: CASNFKGGLAGVGRKGLF.